This note documents a single TCR beta chain sequence. Study processing details: Reference gene primer amplification in the assay estimated nucleated cell counts. Assay used: immunoSEQ multiplex PCR; TCRdb lists only in-frame clones, some missing. V, J and clone size derive from that table, while D and trimming were established from the DNA sequence. The sample records about 270,000 clones, over 75% being singletons. The sample is drawn from a study of blood T cell repertoires in COVID-19. About the study: Acute and convalescent COVID-19 samples came from the United States, Italy and Spain. The cDNA or gDNA used as material had been derived from T cells, B-cell-depleted T cells, or PBMCs.

The CDR3 spans 16 residues. Losses at the gene ends were 5 bases for V and 1 base for J; bases not matched to a gene: 9. Germline CDR1 SGHAT, CDR2 FQNNGV. This TCR derives from a human donor in a cohort sampled during active COVID-19. The specimen was peripheral blood. The chain uses TRBV11-2 and TRBJ1-1; 8 nucleotides agree with TRBD1. CDR3 protein: CASSPRLGQGNTEAFF. The DNA of the CDR3 is TGTGCCAGCAGCCCCCGTCTAGGACAGGGGAACACTGAAGCTTTCTTT.